This TCR beta chain emerged from a study of blood T cell repertoires in COVID-19. Study-wide background: From T cells, B-cell-depleted T cells, or PBMCs came the material, which was cDNA or gDNA.

Only in-frame clones appear in the TCRdb table, and some are missing; sequencing was by immunoSEQ multiplex PCR. The repertoire consists of around 100,000 clones, with 85% to 95% occurring once and the leading ten covering about 5.7%. This CDR3 has 18 amino acids. The V gene's germline CDR1 is LNHNV and CDR2 YYDKDF (reference sequence). V lost 1 base to trimming and J lost 1 base; unmatched junction nucleotides: 8. The clonotype was recovered from a man between 45 and 60 years old with active COVID-19. This chain joins TRBV15 and TRBJ2-3; TRBD2 aligns across 10 bases. What was sequenced was peripheral blood. The CDR3 bases are TGTGCCACCAGCAGAGTGCCTAGCGGGAGCGTAGGCACAGATACGCAGTATTTT. Residues: CATSRVPSGSVGTDTQYF.